Listed below are T cell receptor beta chains from one sample, sequenced in a study of blood T cell repertoires in COVID-19. Repertoires were generated with immunoSEQ multiplex PCR, while TCRdb's copy carries only in-frame clones and drops some. The table shows approximately 250,000 clones, with around 82% occurring only once. Material: peripheral blood. These receptors came from a human donor in a cohort sampled during active COVID-19. Each CDR3 is given with its conserved first and last residue.

V gene,CDR3 length,J gene,CDR3 protein
TRBV21-1,16,TRBJ1-1,CASSKADDRGNTEAFF
TRBV9,15,TRBJ2-3,CASSYRQGYTDTQYF
TRBV7-6,13,TRBJ2-7,CASSSGQHYEQYF
TRBV6-1,14,TRBJ2-2,CASSEDRGSGELFF
TRBV2,14,TRBJ2-5,CASSVTSVGETQYF
TRBV5-6,14,TRBJ1-2,CASSPPGQGYGYTF
TRBV11-2,16,TRBJ1-3,CASRPDRPSSGNTIYF
TRBV5-5,15,TRBJ2-7,CASSLWTGGRYEQYF
TRBV11-2,12,TRBJ2-5,CASSLAGKTQYF
TRBV9,15,TRBJ2-5,CASSVGTSSGETQYF
TRBV18,16,TRBJ2-1,CASSPTSGRALNEQFF
TRBV19,15,TRBJ2-5,CASSYDGQIQETQYF
TRBV7-8,17,TRBJ1-2,CASSNYVRTGGNYGYTF
TRBV3-1/TRBV3-2,15,TRBJ2-4,CASSQAELAKNIQYF
TRBV7-9,15,TRBJ2-5,CASSLVGGGGETQYF
TRBV3-1/TRBV3-2,13,TRBJ1-1,CASSRGQNTEAFF